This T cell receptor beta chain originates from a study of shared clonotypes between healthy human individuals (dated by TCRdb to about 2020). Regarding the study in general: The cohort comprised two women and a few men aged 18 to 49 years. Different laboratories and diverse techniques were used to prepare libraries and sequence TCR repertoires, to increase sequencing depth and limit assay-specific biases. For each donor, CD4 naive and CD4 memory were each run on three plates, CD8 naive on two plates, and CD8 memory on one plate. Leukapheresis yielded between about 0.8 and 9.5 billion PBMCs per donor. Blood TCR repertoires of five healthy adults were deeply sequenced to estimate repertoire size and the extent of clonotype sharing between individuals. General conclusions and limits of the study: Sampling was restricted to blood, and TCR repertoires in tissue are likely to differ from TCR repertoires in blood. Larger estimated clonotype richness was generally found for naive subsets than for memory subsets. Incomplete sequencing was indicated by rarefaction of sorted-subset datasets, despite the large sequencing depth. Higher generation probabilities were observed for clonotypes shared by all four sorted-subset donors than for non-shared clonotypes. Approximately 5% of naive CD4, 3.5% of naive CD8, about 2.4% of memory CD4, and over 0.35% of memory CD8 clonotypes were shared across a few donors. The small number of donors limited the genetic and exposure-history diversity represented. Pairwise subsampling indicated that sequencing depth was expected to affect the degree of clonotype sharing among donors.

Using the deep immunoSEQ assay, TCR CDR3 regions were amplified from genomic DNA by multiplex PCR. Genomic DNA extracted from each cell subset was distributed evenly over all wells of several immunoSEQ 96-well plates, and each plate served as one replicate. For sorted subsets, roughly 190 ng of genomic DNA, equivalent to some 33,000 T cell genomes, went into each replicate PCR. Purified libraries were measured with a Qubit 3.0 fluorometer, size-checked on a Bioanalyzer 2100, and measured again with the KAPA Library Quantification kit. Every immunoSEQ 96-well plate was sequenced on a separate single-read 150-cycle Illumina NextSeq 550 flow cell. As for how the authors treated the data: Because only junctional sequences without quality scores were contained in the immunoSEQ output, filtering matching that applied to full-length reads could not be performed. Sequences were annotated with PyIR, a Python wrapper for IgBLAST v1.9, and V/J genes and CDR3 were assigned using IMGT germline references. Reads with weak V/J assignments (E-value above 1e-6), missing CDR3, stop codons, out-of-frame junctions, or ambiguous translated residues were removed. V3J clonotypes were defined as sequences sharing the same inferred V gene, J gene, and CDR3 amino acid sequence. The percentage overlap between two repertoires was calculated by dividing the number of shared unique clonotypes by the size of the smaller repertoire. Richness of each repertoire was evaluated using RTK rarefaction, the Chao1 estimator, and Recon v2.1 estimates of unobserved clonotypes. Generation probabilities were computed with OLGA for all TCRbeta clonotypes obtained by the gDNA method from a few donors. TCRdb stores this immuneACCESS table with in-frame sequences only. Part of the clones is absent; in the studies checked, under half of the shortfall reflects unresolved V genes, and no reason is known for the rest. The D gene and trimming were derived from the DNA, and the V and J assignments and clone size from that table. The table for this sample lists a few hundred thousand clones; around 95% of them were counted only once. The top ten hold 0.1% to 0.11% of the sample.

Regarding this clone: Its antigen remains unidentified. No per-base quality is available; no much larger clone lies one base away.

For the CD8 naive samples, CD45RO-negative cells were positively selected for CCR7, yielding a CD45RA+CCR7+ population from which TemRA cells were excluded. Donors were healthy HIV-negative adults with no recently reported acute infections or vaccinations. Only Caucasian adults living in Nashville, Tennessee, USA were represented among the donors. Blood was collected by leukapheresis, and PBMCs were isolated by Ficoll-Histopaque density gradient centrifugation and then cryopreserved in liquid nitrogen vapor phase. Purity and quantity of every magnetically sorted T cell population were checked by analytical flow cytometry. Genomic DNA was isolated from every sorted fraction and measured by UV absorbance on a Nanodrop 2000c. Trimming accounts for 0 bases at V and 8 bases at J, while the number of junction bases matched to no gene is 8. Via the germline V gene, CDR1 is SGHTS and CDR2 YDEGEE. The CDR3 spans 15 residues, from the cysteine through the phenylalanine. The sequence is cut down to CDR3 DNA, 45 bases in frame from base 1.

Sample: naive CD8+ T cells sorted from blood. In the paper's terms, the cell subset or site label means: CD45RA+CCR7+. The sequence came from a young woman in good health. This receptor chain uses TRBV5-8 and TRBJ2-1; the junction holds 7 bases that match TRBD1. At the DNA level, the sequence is TGTGCCAGCAGCTTGGCCATCGGACAGGTCCATGAGCAGTTCTTC. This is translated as CASSLAIGQVHEQFF.